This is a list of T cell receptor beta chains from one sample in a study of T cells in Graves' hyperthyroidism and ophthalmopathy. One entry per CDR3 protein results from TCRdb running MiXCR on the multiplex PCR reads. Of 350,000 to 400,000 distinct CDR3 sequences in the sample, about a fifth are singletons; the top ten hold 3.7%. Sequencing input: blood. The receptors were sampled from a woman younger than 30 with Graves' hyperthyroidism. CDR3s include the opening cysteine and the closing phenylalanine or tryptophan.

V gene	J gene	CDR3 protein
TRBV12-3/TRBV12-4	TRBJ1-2	CASSYRTWNNYGYTF
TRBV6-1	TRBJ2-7	CASSVRTGEYEQYF
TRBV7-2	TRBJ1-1	CASSPVSVNTEAFF
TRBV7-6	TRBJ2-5	CASSLPQGLAGETQYF
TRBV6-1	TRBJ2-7	CASMLTSETYEQYF
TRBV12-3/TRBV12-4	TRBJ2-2	CASSPGVTGELFF
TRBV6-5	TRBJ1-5	CATNRDPRGQPQHF
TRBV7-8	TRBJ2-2	CASSLPRIRVISGELFF
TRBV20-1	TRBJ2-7	CSAGVGGGPHEQYF
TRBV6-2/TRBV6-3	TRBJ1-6	CASSYSPHNVLSSYNSPLHF
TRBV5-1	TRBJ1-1	CASSLRQGAWNTEAFF
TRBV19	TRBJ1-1	CASRQGATEAFF
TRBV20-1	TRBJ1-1	CSGKNTGPTEAFF
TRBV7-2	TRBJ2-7	CASSRLAGGPWNEQYF
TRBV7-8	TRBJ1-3	CASSSSTGAPNTIYF
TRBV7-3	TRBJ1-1	CASSLSRGLDAEAFF
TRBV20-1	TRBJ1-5	CSARGYSNQPQHF
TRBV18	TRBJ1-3	CASSPDRAGNTIYF
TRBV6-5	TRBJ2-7	CASPQKTGGSYEQYF
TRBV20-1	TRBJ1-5	CSARDLGSLGQPQHF
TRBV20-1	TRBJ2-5	CSALRGRETQYF
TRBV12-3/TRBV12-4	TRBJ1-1	CASSGGDTMNTEAFF
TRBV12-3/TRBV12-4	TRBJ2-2	CASRETSGGTGELFF
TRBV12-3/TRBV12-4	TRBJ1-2	CASSPVVGPLANYGYTF
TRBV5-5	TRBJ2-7	CASSLDRRIETYEQYF
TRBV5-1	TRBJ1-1	CASQSAARDTEAFF
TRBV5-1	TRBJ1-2	CASSLTGVNYGYTF
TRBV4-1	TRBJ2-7	CASSHIAGSSYEQYF
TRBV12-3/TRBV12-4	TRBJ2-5	CASRRAYQETQYF